The clone carrying this TCR beta chain was observed many times. Antigen unknown. CDR1 is MGHRA and CDR2 is YSYEKL in the germline V gene. The CDR3 consists of 19 residues. With 0 bases removed from V and 3 bases from J, the gap between germline ends came to 18 bases. The data stem from a study of molecular identifiers for immune sequencing clone quantification. Previously described methods with listed TCR primers produced the bulk TCR libraries. MiXCR was run by TCRdb on the PCR reads, yielding one entry per CDR3 protein. The sample consists of about 510,000 distinct CDR3 sequences, 25% of them appearing once. Findings of the study overall: Detectable among more than 800,000 naive cells, according to reports, was Jurkat TCR RNA spiked in from one cell.

Sequencing used naive CD8+ T cells from blood, with Jurkat cell RNA spiked in. The subset: FACS-sorted CD8+CD4-CCR7+CD45RA+ naive T cells. The V gene is TRBV4-1, the J gene TRBJ1-6, with D possibly TRBD1 on 5 matching bases. This TCR was recovered from a human donor in good health. Some libraries in this study had Jurkat cell RNA spiked in. CDR3 sequence: CASSQDNRGPMVYNSPLHF. DNA of the CDR3: TGCGCCAGCAGCCAAGATAATCGGGGACCGATGGTCTATAATTCACCCCTCCACTTT.